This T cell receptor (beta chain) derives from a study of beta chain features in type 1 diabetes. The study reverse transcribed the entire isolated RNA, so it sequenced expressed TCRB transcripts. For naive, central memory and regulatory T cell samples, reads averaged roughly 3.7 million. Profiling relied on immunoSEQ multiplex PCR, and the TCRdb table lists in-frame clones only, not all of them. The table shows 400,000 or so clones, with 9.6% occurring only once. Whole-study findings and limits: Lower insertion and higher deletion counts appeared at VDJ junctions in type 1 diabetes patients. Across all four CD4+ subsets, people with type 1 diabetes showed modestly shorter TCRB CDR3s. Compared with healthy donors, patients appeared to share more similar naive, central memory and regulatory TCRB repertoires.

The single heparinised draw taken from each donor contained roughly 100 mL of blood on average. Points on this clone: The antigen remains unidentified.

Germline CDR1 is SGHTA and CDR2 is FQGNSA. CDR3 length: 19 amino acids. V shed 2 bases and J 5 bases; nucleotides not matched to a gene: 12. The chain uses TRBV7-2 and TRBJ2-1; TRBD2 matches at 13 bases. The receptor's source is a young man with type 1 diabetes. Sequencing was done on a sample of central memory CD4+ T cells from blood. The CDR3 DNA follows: TGTGCCAGCAGCTTACGACTAGCGGGAGGAGGAGGGGTTGACAATGAGCAGTTCTTC. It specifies CASSLRLAGGGGVDNEQFF.